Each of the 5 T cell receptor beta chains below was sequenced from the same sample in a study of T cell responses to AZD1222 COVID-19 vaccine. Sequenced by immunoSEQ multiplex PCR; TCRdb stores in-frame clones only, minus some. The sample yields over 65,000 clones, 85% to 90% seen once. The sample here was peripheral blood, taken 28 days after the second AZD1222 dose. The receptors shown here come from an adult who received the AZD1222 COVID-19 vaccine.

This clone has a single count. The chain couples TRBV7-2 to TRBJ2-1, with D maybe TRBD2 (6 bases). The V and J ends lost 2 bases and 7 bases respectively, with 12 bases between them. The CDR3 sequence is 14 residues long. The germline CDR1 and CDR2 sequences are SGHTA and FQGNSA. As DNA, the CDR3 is TGTGCCAGCAGCTTAAGGGACTCAAGGAATGAGCAGTTCTTC. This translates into CASSLRDSRNEQFF.

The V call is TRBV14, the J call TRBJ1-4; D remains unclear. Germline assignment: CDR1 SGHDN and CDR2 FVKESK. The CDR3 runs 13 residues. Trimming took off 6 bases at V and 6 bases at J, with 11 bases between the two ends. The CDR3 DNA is TGTGCCAGCAGGTCTCTGACGGATGAAAAACTGTTTTTT. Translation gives CASRSLTDEKLFF.

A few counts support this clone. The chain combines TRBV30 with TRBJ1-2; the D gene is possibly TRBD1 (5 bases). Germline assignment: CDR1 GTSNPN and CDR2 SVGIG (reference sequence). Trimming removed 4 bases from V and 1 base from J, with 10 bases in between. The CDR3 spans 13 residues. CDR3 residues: CAWIQDDNYGYTF. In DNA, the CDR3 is TGTGCCTGGATACAGGATGATAACTATGGCTACACCTTC.

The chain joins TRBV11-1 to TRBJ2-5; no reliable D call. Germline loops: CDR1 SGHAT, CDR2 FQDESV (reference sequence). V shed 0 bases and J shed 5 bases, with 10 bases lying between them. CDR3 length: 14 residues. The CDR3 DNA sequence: TGTGCCAGCAGCTTAGCGGCCAGGTTCGAGACCCAGTACTTC. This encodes CASSLAARFETQYF. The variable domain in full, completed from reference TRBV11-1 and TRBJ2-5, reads EAEVAQSPRYKITEKSQAVAFWCDPISGHATLYWYRQILGQGPELLVQFQDESVVDDSQLPKDRFSAERLKGVDSTLKIQPAELGDSAMYLCASSLAARFETQYFGPGTRLLVL.

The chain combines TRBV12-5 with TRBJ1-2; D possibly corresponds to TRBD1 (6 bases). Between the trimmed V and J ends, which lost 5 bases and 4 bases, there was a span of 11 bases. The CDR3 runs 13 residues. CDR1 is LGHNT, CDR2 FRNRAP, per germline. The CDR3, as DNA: TGTGCTAGTGGTCCGGGGACAAGCTATGGCTACACCTTC. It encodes CASGPGTSYGYTF. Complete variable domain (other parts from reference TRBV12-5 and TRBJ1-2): DARVTQTPRHKVTEMGQEVTMRCQPILGHNTVFWYRQTMMQGLELLAYFRNRAPLDDSGMPKDRFSAEMPDATLATLKIQPSEPRDSAVYFCASGPGTSYGYTFGSGTRLTVV.